The 7 T cell receptor beta chains in this list originate from one sample, sequenced in a study of blood T cell repertoires in COVID-19. Only in-frame clones appear in the TCRdb table, and some are missing; sequencing was by immunoSEQ multiplex PCR. The table lists about 120,000 clones, over 75% of them singletons. Sequencing used peripheral blood. These receptors came from a man at least 80 years old with acute or convalescent COVID-19.

The rearrangement uses TRBV28 and TRBJ2-4; TRBD2 is a possible D gene (6 bases). This CDR3 is 13 amino acids long. CDR1 is MDHEN and CDR2 is SYDVKM in the germline V gene. Trimming left V 3 bases short and J 5 bases short, with 8 bases between. This CDR3 reads CASSFGGQNIQYF. The CDR3 DNA follows: TGTGCCAGCAGTTTCGGGGGACAAAACATTCAGTACTTC.

The chain is built from TRBV6-2 or TRBV6-3 and TRBJ2-1; TRBD2 might be the D (5 bases). From germline, CDR1 is MNHEY and CDR2 SVGEGT. V lost 2 bases, J lost 4 bases, and 9 bases lay in between. This CDR3 spans 14 amino acids. The CDR3 coding sequence is TGTGCCAGCAGTTACGAGGGAGTATACAATGAGCAGTTCTTC. Residues: CASSYEGVYNEQFF.

The chain couples TRBV28 to TRBJ1-5; D not certain. V shed 5 bases and J shed 5 bases, with 16 bases lying between them. The CDR3 runs 15 residues. The germline gives CDR1 MDHEN, CDR2 SYDVKM. For the CDR3, the DNA is TGTGCCAGCAGTCGGGGATCGGTGGTCGATCAGCCCCAGCATTTT. Its translation: CASSRGSVVDQPQHF.

This rearrangement joins TRBV24-1 to TRBJ1-2, with TRBD1 as a possible D gene (6 bases). The CDR3 has 14 residues. V gave up 5 bases and J gave up 2 bases, with 11 bases separating them. Germline V gene lookup returns CDR1 KGHDR and CDR2 SFDVKD. DNA for the CDR3: TGTGCCACCAGTGGGGACAATTCAAACTATGGCTACACCTTC. Protein: CATSGDNSNYGYTF.

This chain uses TRBV23-1 with TRBJ1-3, with TRBD1 matching 7 bases. TRBV23-1 is assigned to the ORF class and has an uncertain function. CDR3 size: 15 residues. V shed 7 bases and J 2 bases; nucleotides not matched to a gene: 8. The CDR3 DNA follows: TGCGCCAGCACGAACGGACAGGTTGCTGGAAACACCATATATTTT. This codes for CASTNGQVAGNTIYF.

The gene calls are TRBV12-3 or TRBV12-4 and TRBJ1-1; D unclear. The CDR3 contains 12 residues. The ends were cut back, 9 bases at V and 4 bases at J, with 12 bases in the middle. CDR3 amino acids: CASGEVATEAFF. The CDR3 region has the DNA TGTGCCAGTGGTGAGGTGGCCACTGAAGCTTTCTTT.

In nucleotides, the CDR3 is TGTGCCAGCAGCTTAGAATATAGCGGGGGGAAGAATGAGCAGTTCTTC. It translates to CASSLEYSGGKNEQFF. This chain connects TRBV11-2 to TRBJ2-1, with 10 positions matching TRBD2. Trimming removed 0 bases from V and 7 bases from J; junction bases left unmatched: 6. The germline gives CDR1 SGHAT, CDR2 FQNNGV. The CDR3 runs 16 residues.